The 8 T cell receptor beta chains given below trace back to one sample, sequenced in a study of blood T cell repertoires in COVID-19. Data came from immunoSEQ multiplex PCR; TCRdb stores just in-frame clones and leaves some out. The table has 140,000 to 150,000 clones, around 90% seen once. The sequencing sample was made of peripheral blood. The receptors derive from a man in his 70s with acute or convalescent COVID-19.

The chain combines TRBV7-9 with TRBJ1-6; perhaps TRBD1 as D (6 bases). Germline CDR1 reads SEHNR; CDR2 reads FQNEAQ (reference sequence). Between the trimmed V and J ends, which lost 6 bases and 6 bases, there was a span of 12 bases. The CDR3 covers 14 residues. The CDR3 protein is CASSQGLGNSPLHF. The CDR3 DNA sequence: TGTGCCAGCAGTCAGGGGCTTGGTAATTCACCCCTCCACTTT.

The CDR3 is CASSLRTAANYGYTF. The CDR3 nucleotides are TGTGCCAGCAGCTTGAGGACAGCAGCTAACTATGGCTACACCTTC. This chain uses TRBV11-2 with TRBJ1-2; D is perhaps TRBD1 (6 bases). Trimming cost V 3 bases and J 0 bases, with 11 bases left between them. CDR1 and CDR2 from the germline V gene are SGHAT and FQNNGV. CDR3 length equals 15 residues.

This clone is a singleton in its sample. V gene TRBV13 combines with J gene TRBJ2-7; 7 bases are a match to TRBD1. Germline CDR1 and CDR2: PRHDT and FYEKMQ (reference sequence). Trimming at V came to 2 bases and at J to 3 bases, leaving 4 bases not matched to a gene. CDR3 length: 14 residues. The DNA for the CDR3 is TGTGCCAGCAGCTTAAACCGGGACAGCTACGAGCAGTACTTC. As protein: CASSLNRDSYEQYF.

The chain joins TRBV7-3 to TRBJ2-7, with TRBD2 matching 10 bases. The V gene's germline CDR1 is SGHTA and CDR2 FQGTGA. With 1 base clipped from V and 1 base from J, the junction kept 7 bases outside the gene matches. This CDR3 contains 17 residues. In DNA form, the CDR3 reads TGTGCCAGCAGCTTAAGGGCTAGCGGGAGTATTTCCTACGAGCAGTACTTC. Residues: CASSLRASGSISYEQYF. Based on the CDR3 plus reference TRBV7-3 and TRBJ2-7, the full variable domain is GAGVSQTPSNKVTEKGKYVELRCDPISGHTALYWYRQSLGQGPEFLIYFQGTGAADDSGLPNDRFFAVRPEGSVSTLKIQRTERGDSAVYLCASSLRASGSISYEQYFGPGTRLTVT.

DNA for the CDR3: TGTGCCAGCAGCCCCACTACCCCTCTCTACAATGAGCAGTTCTTC. Translating it yields CASSPTTPLYNEQFF. The V and J genes are TRBV9 and TRBJ2-1; D gene unclear. V lost 4 bases and J 3 bases, leaving 14 bases between the germline ends. The germline V gene encodes CDR1 SGDLS and CDR2 YYNGEE. The CDR3 totals 15 residues.

The rearrangement joins TRBV9 to TRBJ2-2; 7 bases are a match to TRBD2. CDR3 length: 18 amino acids. Unmatched junction bases numbered 18, after V lost 3 bases and J lost 7 bases. Germline V gene data show CDR1 as SGDLS and CDR2 as YYNGEE. CDR3 sequence: CASSEVGGGGSGFGELFF. CDR3 coding DNA: TGTGCCAGCAGCGAGGTAGGAGGAGGCGGGAGCGGGTTCGGGGAGCTGTTTTTT.

The chain is built from TRBV6-5 and TRBJ2-7, with 9 bases lining up with TRBD2. After removal of 4 bases from V and 3 bases from J, the junction contained 4 bases not matched to a gene. CDR1 is MNHEY and CDR2 is SVGAGI in the germline V gene. The CDR3 sequence is 14 residues long. CDR3 DNA sequence: TGTGCCAGCAGTTTTGTAGCGGGGGACTACGAGCAGTACTTC. Amino acid sequence: CASSFVAGDYEQYF.

J is TRBJ1-5 and V is TRBV5-1, with a weak D call TRBD1 (6 bases). CDR3 length: 14 residues. Between the trimmed V and J ends, which lost 4 bases and 10 bases, there was a span of 18 bases. The V gene's germline CDR1 is SGHRS and CDR2 YFSETQ. The CDR3 sequence is CASSLDSSTRPQHF. The CDR3 DNA follows: TGCGCCAGCAGCCTGGACAGTAGTACAAGACCCCAGCATTTT.